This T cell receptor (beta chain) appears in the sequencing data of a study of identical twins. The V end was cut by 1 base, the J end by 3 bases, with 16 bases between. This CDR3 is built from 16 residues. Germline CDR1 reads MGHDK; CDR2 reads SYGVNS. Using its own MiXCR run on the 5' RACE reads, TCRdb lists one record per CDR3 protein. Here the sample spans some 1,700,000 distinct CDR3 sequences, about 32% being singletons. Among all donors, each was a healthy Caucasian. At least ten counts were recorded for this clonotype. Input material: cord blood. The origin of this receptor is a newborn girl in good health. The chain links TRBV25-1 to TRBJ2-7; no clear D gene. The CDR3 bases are TGTGCCAGCAGTGAATTATCTTCCCCACCTATCTACGAGCAGTACTTC. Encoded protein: CASSELSSPPIYEQYF.